Presented here are 14 T cell receptor beta chains from one specimen sequenced in a study of blood T cells in healthy people across ages. The second PCR ran about 6 to 12 cycles with a sample-barcoded 5' primer and J-beta primers. TCRdb ran MiXCR on the 5' RACE reads and lists one entry per CDR3 protein. The repertoire holds 1.6 million or so distinct CDR3 sequences, with almost 35% as singletons. Sequencing was done on a sample of blood. These TCRs come from a woman younger than 45 in good health.

This clonotype was counted once. V is TRBV6-1 and J is TRBJ1-4; D is perhaps TRBD1 (6 bases). Germline CDR1 reads MNHNS; CDR2 reads SASEGT. The V gene lost 8 bases and the J gene lost 8 bases, with 21 bases spanning the gap. This CDR3 has 15 residues. In DNA, the CDR3 is TGTGCCAGCCGGAGGGGGGGGCCAGGAGAAGAAAAACTGTTTTTT. Translation: CASRRGGPGEEKLFF.

This rearrangement joins TRBV12-3 or TRBV12-4 to TRBJ1-2; the D is unclear. The CDR3 extends over 14 amino acids. The V gene lost 3 bases and the J gene lost 2 bases, with 10 bases spanning the gap. This chain's CDR3 is CASSFSGNNYGYTF. CDR3 DNA sequence: TGTGCCAGCAGTTTTTCGGGAAACAACTATGGCTACACCTTC.

In the case of this clonotype: A read error may account for a junction end that differs from germline. The chain links TRBV4-1 to TRBJ2-3; perhaps TRBD2 as D (5 bases). The CDR3 covers 16 residues. Germline CDR1 and CDR2: MGHRA and YSYEKL. The CDR3 sequence is CASSQERAASTDTRYF. CDR3 coding DNA: TGCGCCAGCAGCCAAGAACGAGCGGCTAGCACAGATACGCGGTATTTT.

The chain couples TRBV28 to TRBJ2-7, with 7 bases fitting TRBD2. CDR1 and CDR2 (germline): MDHEN, SYDVKM. The CDR3 is 16 amino acids. Trimming at V came to 4 bases and at J to 2 bases, leaving 11 bases not matched to a gene. The CDR3 DNA reads TGTGCCAGCAGTTCGCCTTTAGCGGGCGTGACCTACGAGCAGTACTTC. This codes for CASSSPLAGVTYEQYF.

This sequence joins TRBV5-6 and TRBJ1-5; a possible D gene is TRBD1 (5 bases). Trimming stripped 1 base from V and 6 bases from J, with 14 bases between. The CDR3 consists of 15 residues. Per germline, CDR1 SGHDT and CDR2 YYEEEE. CDR3 sequence (DNA): TGTGCCAGCAGCTTGAAGTGGTCAGGGAGTCAGCCCCAGCATTTT. It encodes CASSLKWSGSQPQHF.

The V and J genes are TRBV6-6 and TRBJ1-4; 8 bases fit TRBD1. J gave up 7 bases and V 7 bases, and 5 bases lay outside the gene matches. CDR1 is MNHNY, CDR2 SVGAGI, per germline (reference sequence). CDR3 size: 13 residues. The CDR3 here is CASKDREGEKLFF. In DNA, the CDR3 is TGTGCCAGCAAGGACAGGGAAGGTGAAAAACTGTTTTTT.

The chain carries TRBV12-3 or TRBV12-4 and TRBJ1-1; D is unresolved. Trimming removed 3 bases from V and 4 bases from J, with 6 bases in between. This CDR3 has 12 residues. The CDR3 DNA is TGTGCCAGCAGTTTTGGGCCCACTGAAGCTTTCTTT. Translated: CASSFGPTEAFF.

This clonotype came up a few times. This chain uses TRBV5-5 with TRBJ2-6; either TRBD1 or TRBD2 may fit D (5 bases each). In germline, CDR1 is SGHKS, CDR2 YYEKEE (reference sequence). CDR3 length equals 19 residues. Trimming shortened V by 3 bases and J by 1 base, and 20 bases separated the two germline ends. CDR3 residues: CASSSGRLGVWSGANVLTF. In DNA form, the CDR3 reads TGTGCCAGCAGCTCGGGACGGCTCGGAGTTTGGTCTGGGGCCAACGTCCTGACTTTC.

This clonotype was counted at least ten times. The rearrangement uses TRBV29-1 and TRBJ2-7, with TRBD1 matching over 7 bases. Germline values: CDR1 SQVTM, CDR2 ANQGSEA. J gave up 5 bases and V 4 bases, and 11 bases lay outside the gene matches. CDR3 length: 14 amino acids. The CDR3 sequence: CSVARGRNLDEQYF. DNA of the CDR3: TGCAGCGTTGCGAGGGGGCGAAATTTGGACGAGCAGTACTTC.

In this sample, this clonotype turned up a few times. The V gene is TRBV7-2, the J gene TRBJ2-5, with 9 bases lining up with TRBD2. From germline, CDR1 is SGHTA and CDR2 FQGNSA. This CDR3 spans 15 amino acids. V gave up 3 bases and J gave up 2 bases; unmatched junction bases: 4. In nucleotides, the CDR3 is TGTGCCAGCAGCTTTTGGGCGGGGGGGCAAGAGACCCAGTACTTC. Amino acids: CASSFWAGGQETQYF.

The chain has TRBV20-1 and TRBJ1-2, with a weak D call TRBD1 (6 bases). The germline V gene has CDR1 DFQATT and CDR2 SNEGSKA (reference sequence). The CDR3 sequence is 15 residues long. V dropped 0 bases and J dropped 8 bases, with 19 bases sitting between them. CDR3 sequence: CSARDRVGTRSGYTF. As DNA, the CDR3 is TGCAGTGCTAGAGATCGGGTCGGGACAAGATCGGGCTACACCTTC.

This clonotype was seen more than once but under ten times. V and J are TRBV20-1 and TRBJ2-7, with D maybe TRBD1 (7 bases). The CDR3 is 14 residues long. Germline loops: CDR1 DFQATT, CDR2 SNEGSKA (reference sequence). CDR3 loop: CGGFGGQSSYEQYF. The CDR3 DNA is TGCGGAGGGTTTGGGGGACAGAGCTCCTACGAGCAGTACTTC.

This chain links TRBV3-1 with TRBJ2-1; D call uncertain. The CDR3 totals 11 residues. Trimming cost V 3 bases and J 9 bases, with 6 bases left between them. Germline-derived CDR1 and CDR2 are LGHDT and YNNKEL (reference sequence). CDR3 region: CASSHSAEQFF. In DNA form, the CDR3 reads TGTGCCAGCAGCCATAGTGCTGAGCAGTTCTTC.

This clonotype was seen once. The chain has TRBV27 and TRBJ1-2; D not certain. V was cut by 3 bases and J by 5 bases, with 16 bases left in between. There are 15 residues in the CDR3. In germline, CDR1 is MNHEY, CDR2 SMNVEV (reference sequence). CDR3 sequence reads: CASSFEGSTMYGYTF. As DNA, the CDR3 is TGTGCCAGCAGTTTTGAAGGGTCCACCATGTATGGCTACACCTTC.